This T cell receptor (beta chain) was identified during a study of shared T cell receptors in the human thymus. This clone came up a few times. The sample carries other DNA sequences with the same CDR3. The CDR3 runs to 13 residues. CDR1 LNHDA and CDR2 SQIVND come from the germline V gene (reference sequence). V dropped 6 bases and J dropped 6; count of bases not matched to a gene: 6. Using immunoSEQ multiplex PCR, the repertoire was profiled, and TCRdb retains in-frame clones only, with some absent. In the table there are about 660,000 clones, around 89% of which are singletons. This sample also belongs to another study, concerning human thymus T cells. From that paper: Donation came from healthy Finnish infants having corrective surgery for congenital heart defects. Resections from corrective heart surgery supplied the thymus tissue. Among thymic and blood repertoires, usage of V and J genes appeared biased.

J is TRBJ1-2 and V is TRBV19, with TRBD1 matching 8 bases. This clonotype was sampled from a boy under two years old with a congenital heart defect. Sequencing was carried out using thymocytes. The CDR3 here is CASSRGQGNGYTF. The CDR3 nucleotides read TGTGCCAGTAGCCGAGGACAGGGAAATGGCTACACCTTC. Using reference TRBV19 and TRBJ1-2 for the parts outside the CDR3, the full variable domain is DGGITQSPKYLFRKEGQNVTLSCEQNLNHDAMYWYRQDPGQGLRLIYYSQIVNDFQKGDIAEGYSVSREKKESFPLTVTSAQKNPTAFYLCASSRGQGNGYTFGSGTRLTVV.